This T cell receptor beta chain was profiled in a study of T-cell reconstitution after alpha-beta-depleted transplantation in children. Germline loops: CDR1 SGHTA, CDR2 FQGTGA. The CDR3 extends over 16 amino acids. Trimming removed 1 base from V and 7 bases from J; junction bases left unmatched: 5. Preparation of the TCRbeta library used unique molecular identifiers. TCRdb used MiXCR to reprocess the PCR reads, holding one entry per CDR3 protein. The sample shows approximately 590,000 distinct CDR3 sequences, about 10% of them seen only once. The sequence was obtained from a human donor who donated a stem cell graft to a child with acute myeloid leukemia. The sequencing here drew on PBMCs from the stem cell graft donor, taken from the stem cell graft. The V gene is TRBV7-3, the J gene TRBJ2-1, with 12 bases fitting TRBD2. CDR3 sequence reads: CASSLNPTSGSNEQFF. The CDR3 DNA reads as TGTGCCAGCAGCTTAAATCCGACTAGCGGGAGTAATGAGCAGTTCTTC. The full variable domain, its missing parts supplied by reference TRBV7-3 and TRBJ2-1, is GAGVSQTPSNKVTEKGKYVELRCDPISGHTALYWYRQSLGQGPEFLIYFQGTGAADDSGLPNDRFFAVRPEGSVSTLKIQRTERGDSAVYLCASSLNPTSGSNEQFFGPGTRLTVL.